The 18 T cell receptor beta chains given below trace back to one sample, sequenced in a study of blood T cell repertoires in COVID-19. Some clones are missing from TCRdb's copy, which holds only in-frame ones; the method was immunoSEQ multiplex PCR. The sample carries more than 110,000 clones, 85% to 90% recorded once. The specimen was peripheral blood. These TCRs come from a woman older than 75 with acute or convalescent COVID-19.

The chain links TRBV5-4 to TRBJ1-2, with D possibly being TRBD1 (6 bases). Looked up from germline, CDR1 is SGHNT and CDR2 is YYREEE (reference sequence). CDR3 length: 14 residues. Trimming removed 0 bases at V and 8 bases at J, with 14 bases between. The CDR3 nucleotides read TGTGCCAGCAGCTTGGCCACAGGGAAAGGGGGCTACACCTTC. Translation gives CASSLATGKGGYTF.

This clone was seen only once. V is TRBV7-2 and J is TRBJ1-2; no clear D gene. The CDR3 runs 14 residues. Germline V gene data show CDR1 as SGHTA and CDR2 as FQGNSA. Between the trimmed V and J ends, which lost 4 bases and 2 bases, there was a span of 11 bases. The CDR3 bases are TGTGCCAGCAGCTACACAGCCGGAAACTATGGCTACACCTTC. Its protein product is CASSYTAGNYGYTF.

The rearrangement uses TRBV7-9 and TRBJ2-1; D is unclear. The ends were cut back, 2 bases at V and 6 bases at J, with 5 bases in the middle. CDR3 length: 12 residues. Germline V lookup: CDR1 SEHNR, CDR2 FQNEAQ (reference sequence). CDR3 loop: CASSLTLNEQFF. In DNA form, the CDR3 reads TGTGCCAGCAGCTTAACTCTCAATGAGCAGTTCTTC.

The chain recombines TRBV5-1 with TRBJ2-7, with TRBD1 identical over 9 bases. The CDR3 length is 15 residues. J was trimmed by 2 bases and V by 6 bases; bases with no gene match: 9. Germline V lookup: CDR1 SGHRS, CDR2 YFSETQ. This CDR3 reads CASTIGGTGTYEQYF. In DNA form, the CDR3 reads TGCGCCAGCACTATTGGGGGGACAGGGACCTACGAGCAGTACTTC.

The chain recombines TRBV6-6 with TRBJ2-7; the match to TRBD1 covers 11 bases. The CDR3 totals 18 residues. With 5 bases clipped from V and 5 bases from J, the junction kept 17 bases outside the gene matches. CDR1 is MNHNY, CDR2 SVGAGI, per germline (reference sequence). The CDR3 bases are TGTGCCAGCAGTCAGAGAGGGACAGGGGGAAGGCTTAGACACGAGCAGTACTTC. Translated: CASSQRGTGGRLRHEQYF.

The V and J genes are TRBV3-1 (or the pseudogene TRBV3-2) and TRBJ1-2, with D unresolved. There are 14 residues in the CDR3. The germline V and J ends were trimmed by 1 base and 1 base, with 7 bases remaining between them. Looked up from germline, CDR1 is LGHDT and CDR2 is YNNKEL (reference sequence). The CDR3 nucleotides read TGTGCCAGCAGCCAAGGTTCTCTTAACTATGGCTACACCTTC. Translating gives CASSQGSLNYGYTF.

This rearrangement joins TRBV5-1 to TRBJ1-2; 8 bases fit TRBD1. Trimming took 3 bases from V and 4 from J; bases not matched to a gene: 5. This CDR3 region has 14 residues. The V gene's germline CDR1 is SGHRS and CDR2 YFSETQ. The CDR3 here is CASSSDRASYGYTF. The DNA for the CDR3 is TGCGCCAGCAGCTCGGACAGGGCCTCCTATGGCTACACCTTC.

The chain recombines TRBV19 with TRBJ1-1; 7 nucleotides line up with TRBD1. The V gene's germline CDR1 is LNHDA and CDR2 SQIVND (reference sequence). The CDR3 is 17 amino acids. Trimming removed 6 bases from V and 4 bases from J; junction bases left unmatched: 17. CDR3: CASSPRGYRGRGTEAFF. In nucleotides, the CDR3 is TGTGCCAGTAGCCCCAGGGGGTATAGGGGAAGAGGCACTGAAGCTTTCTTT.

This chain joins TRBV3-1 (or the pseudogene TRBV3-2) and TRBJ2-3; D uncertain. CDR3 length: 13 amino acids. CDR1 is LGHDT and CDR2 is YNNKEL in the germline V gene (reference sequence). The V end was cut by 0 bases, the J end by 4 bases, with 5 bases between. CDR3 protein: CASSQERADTQYF. CDR3 in DNA: TGTGCCAGCAGCCAAGAACGCGCAGATACGCAGTATTTT.

The V call is TRBV7-2, the J call TRBJ1-2, with TRBD1 identical over 10 bases. This CDR3 is built from 16 residues. The J segment lost 4 bases and the V segment lost 5 bases, leaving 10 bases of the junction unmatched. Germline CDR1 reads SGHTA; CDR2 reads FQGNSA. Written as DNA, the CDR3 is TGTGCCAGCAGCCTCCGGTGGGACAGGGGATTCTATGGCTACACCTTC. Translation: CASSLRWDRGFYGYTF.

This clone has only one observation. The chain combines TRBV12-3 or TRBV12-4 with TRBJ1-1; D gene unclear. The CDR3 sequence is 13 residues long. V was shortened by 6 bases and J by 6 bases, with 14 bases between the two germline ends. The CDR3 coding sequence is TGTGCCAGCAGCCGCCTCCCAGTCGCTGAAGCTTTCTTT. Translation gives CASSRLPVAEAFF.

The V and J genes are TRBV30 and TRBJ1-1; 8 bases are shared with TRBD1. CDR1 is GTSNPN, CDR2 SVGIG, per germline (reference sequence). After removal of 2 bases from V and 5 bases from J, the junction contained 10 bases not matched to a gene. This CDR3 is built from 15 residues. Here the CDR3 reads CAWSFQGARRTEAFF. CDR3 DNA sequence: TGTGCCTGGAGTTTCCAGGGGGCGCGAAGGACTGAAGCTTTCTTT. Filled out from reference TRBV30 and TRBJ1-1, the complete variable domain reads SQTIHQWPATLVQPVGSPLSLECTVEGTSNPNLYWYRQAAGRGLQLLFYSVGIGQISSEVPQNLSASRPQDRQFILSSKKLLLSDSGFYLCAWSFQGARRTEAFFGQGTRLTVV.

In its sample, this clone was seen once. The chain couples TRBV6-5 to TRBJ2-5; TRBD2 agrees at 9 bases. CDR3 length equals 16 residues. CDR1 is MNHEY and CDR2 is SVGAGI in the germline V gene. V was pared by 0 bases and J by 7 bases, with 9 bases of the junction left unmatched. The CDR3 sequence is CASSYSGGGATGTQYF. In DNA form, the CDR3 reads TGTGCCAGCAGTTACTCAGGCGGGGGGGCCACGGGGACCCAGTACTTC.

With respect to this clone: At the DNA level, this CDR3 is encoded by other sequences in the same sample as well. The genes are TRBV18 and TRBJ1-1, with TRBD1 matching over 9 bases. CDR3 size: 14 residues. After removal of 3 bases from V and 1 base from J, the junction contained 0 bases not matched to a gene. Per the germline V gene, CDR1 is KGHSH and CDR2 is LQKENI. The CDR3 DNA follows: TGTGCCAGCTCACCGGGACAGGGGAACACTGAAGCTTTCTTT. This sequence encodes CASSPGQGNTEAFF.

This chain joins TRBV15 and TRBJ1-2, with 7 bases matching TRBD1. This CDR3 spans 16 amino acids. Trimming took 0 bases from V and 3 from J; bases not matched to a gene: 7. Germline-derived CDR1 and CDR2 are LNHNV and YYDKDF (reference sequence). CDR3 in amino acids: CATSRDRQGWDYGYTF. In DNA, the CDR3 is TGTGCCACCAGCAGAGATCGACAGGGATGGGACTATGGCTACACCTTC.

The chain employs TRBV10-3 and TRBJ1-1; D remains ambiguous. V was clipped by 0 bases and J by 3 bases, with 11 bases between them. The CDR3 extends over 15 amino acids. From germline, CDR1 is ENHRY and CDR2 SYGVKD. The chain's CDR3 is CAISESPTGDTEAFF. The CDR3, as DNA: TGTGCCATCAGTGAGTCTCCGACGGGAGACACTGAAGCTTTCTTT.

The chain links TRBV6-6 to TRBJ1-5, with 7 positions matching TRBD1. The V segment lost 2 bases and the J segment 9 bases; nucleotides outside the gene matches: 4. The CDR3 totals 13 residues. Germline assignment: CDR1 MNHNY and CDR2 SVGAGI (reference sequence). The CDR3 spells CASSYTGVPPQHF. CDR3 DNA: TGTGCCAGCAGTTACACAGGGGTGCCGCCCCAGCATTTT.

The chain employs TRBV6-6 and TRBJ1-2, with 7 bases fitting TRBD1. The CDR3 totals 14 residues. The ends lost 0 bases at V and 7 bases at J; junction bases unmatched: 5. Germline V lookup: CDR1 MNHNY, CDR2 SVGAGI (reference sequence). The CDR3 DNA follows: TGTGCCAGCAGTTACTCGGCCGACAGGGTTGGCTACACCTTC. As protein: CASSYSADRVGYTF.